Sequencing of this TCR beta chain was carried out in a study of T cell changes during pregnancy in multiple sclerosis. Losses at the gene ends were 5 bases for V and 7 bases for J; bases not matched to a gene: 10. The V gene's germline CDR1 is SGHVS and CDR2 FNYEAQ. The CDR3 totals 17 residues. Clones were read by immunoSEQ multiplex PCR, and TCRdb kept only the in-frame ones, dropping some. The data show about 69,000 clones, approximately 91% seen once. The receptor comes from a female donor with multiple sclerosis, enrolled in a pregnancy study. Sample: peripheral blood, taken in the third trimester of pregnancy. V and J are TRBV7-6 and TRBJ2-1, with 14 bases fitting TRBD2. The chain's CDR3 is CASSPGLAGGRGNEQFF. CDR3 bases: TGTGCCAGCAGCCCCGGACTAGCGGGGGGCCGGGGGAATGAGCAGTTCTTC.